The 8 T cell receptor beta chains presented below share a single source sample, sequenced in a study of human T cells and chemical hapten exposure (dated by TCRdb to the early 2020s). The library came from RACE. The sequencing machine was a NextSeq 500. TCRdb reprocessing: public reads trimmed at Q25 with fastp, clones called with MiXCR, in-frame beta chains kept. A single entry per CDR3 protein holds the most common genes and DNA from its merged rows. For this sample there are 62,000 or so distinct CDR3 sequences; approximately 11% appear just once. Roughly 5.2% of the sample rests with the top ten. Taken with the paper, the label for time point translates to: pre-sensitization, week 0. Sample treatment or condition, as interpreted from the label and publication: therapeutic diphenylcyclopropenone sensitization with weekly scalp DPC. The sequencing used whole blood, collected in connection with sensitization to the hapten diphenylcyclopropenone (DPC). All receptors derive from a woman aged 45-60 years with alopecia areata. Some clones in this sample may be carry-over from other donors' samples.

The sample holds a few counts of this clonotype. Mismatch with germline at one junction end may stem from a read error. The chain is built from TRBV19 and TRBJ2-3, with 11 nucleotides matching TRBD2. This CDR3 has 16 amino acids. CDR1 is LNHDA, CDR2 SQIVND, per germline (reference sequence). CDR3 bases: TGTGCCAGTAGGCCTCTAGCGGGGGGTTTACTTGATACGCATTATTTT. It codes for CASRPLAGGLLDTHYF. Combining the CDR3 with reference TRBV19 and TRBJ2-3 gives the whole variable domain DGGITQSPKYLFRKEGQNVTLSCEQNLNHDAMYWYRQDPGQGLRLIYYSQIVNDFQKGDIAEGYSVSREKKESFPLTVTSAQKNPTAFYLCASRPLAGGLLDTHYFGPGTRLTVL.

J is TRBJ1-1 and V is TRBV2; 7 nucleotides line up with TRBD1. The germline CDR1 and CDR2 sequences are SNHLY and FYNNEI. V lost 4 bases to trimming and J lost 5 bases; unmatched junction nucleotides: 1. The CDR3 runs 12 residues. The CDR3 is CASSVRGTEAFF. CDR3 bases: TGTGCCAGCAGTGTCAGGGGGACTGAAGCTTTCTTT. The full variable domain, completed using reference TRBV2 and TRBJ1-1, is EPEVTQTPSHQVTQMGQEVILRCVPISNHLYFYWYRQILGQKVEFLVSFYNNEISEKSEIFDDQFSVERPDGSNFTLKIRSTKLEDSAMYFCASSVRGTEAFFGQGTRLTVV.

This clonotype was seen ten or more times. The chain uses TRBV7-2 and TRBJ2-7; 7 bases are a match to TRBD2. The CDR3 totals 15 residues. In germline, CDR1 is SGHTA, CDR2 FQGNSA. Trimming at V came to 5 bases and at J to 2 bases, leaving 9 bases not matched to a gene. The DNA for the CDR3 is TGTGCCAGCAGCCGCCTGGCGGGAGAGGCCTACGAGCAGTACTTC. Encoded protein: CASSRLAGEAYEQYF.

The rearrangement joins TRBV29-1 to TRBJ2-5; no firm D call. The germline gives CDR1 SQVTM, CDR2 ANQGSEA. V lost 4 bases and J lost 7, with 7 bases in between. The CDR3 loop spans 10 amino acids. CDR3 protein: CSVVAPTQYF. The CDR3 DNA reads as TGCAGCGTTGTCGCCCCGACCCAGTACTTC.

In DNA form, the CDR3 reads TGTGTCATCGGGACAGGGGGTAGAGCTTTCTTT. It is translated as CVIGTGGRAFF. The chain links TRBV27 to TRBJ1-1, with 11 bases that match TRBD1. This CDR3 has 11 amino acids. Germline V lookup: CDR1 MNHEY, CDR2 SMNVEV (reference sequence).

This clonotype was counted only a few times. The gene calls are TRBV29-1 and TRBJ2-7, with 8 bases identical to TRBD1. CDR3 length: 15 amino acids. Germline lookup yields CDR1 SQVTM and CDR2 ANQGSEA. V shed 4 bases and J 3 bases; nucleotides not matched to a gene: 11. The CDR3 sequence is CSVAGPGQEIYEQYF. CDR3 nucleotide sequence: TGCAGCGTTGCCGGCCCGGGACAGGAAATCTACGAGCAGTACTTC.

V and J are TRBV28 and TRBJ1-5; D perhaps matches TRBD1 (5 bases). Trimming took 7 bases from V and 8 from J, leaving 12 bases between them. The CDR3 is 12 amino acids. CDR1 is MDHEN, CDR2 SYDVKM, per germline. CDR3 amino acids: CASTAGPEPQHF. The CDR3 DNA reads TGTGCCAGCACCGCGGGGCCAGAGCCCCAGCATTTT.

This clonotype was detected many times. The chain has TRBV28 and TRBJ2-4; 12 bases agree with TRBD2. V was pared by 6 bases and J by 0 bases, with 12 bases of the junction left unmatched. Per germline, CDR1 MDHEN and CDR2 SYDVKM. This CDR3 is 19 amino acids long. The chain's CDR3 is CASRPRLAGEGLAKNIQYF. For the CDR3, the DNA is TGTGCCAGCAGACCAAGACTAGCGGGAGAGGGATTAGCCAAAAACATTCAGTACTTC.